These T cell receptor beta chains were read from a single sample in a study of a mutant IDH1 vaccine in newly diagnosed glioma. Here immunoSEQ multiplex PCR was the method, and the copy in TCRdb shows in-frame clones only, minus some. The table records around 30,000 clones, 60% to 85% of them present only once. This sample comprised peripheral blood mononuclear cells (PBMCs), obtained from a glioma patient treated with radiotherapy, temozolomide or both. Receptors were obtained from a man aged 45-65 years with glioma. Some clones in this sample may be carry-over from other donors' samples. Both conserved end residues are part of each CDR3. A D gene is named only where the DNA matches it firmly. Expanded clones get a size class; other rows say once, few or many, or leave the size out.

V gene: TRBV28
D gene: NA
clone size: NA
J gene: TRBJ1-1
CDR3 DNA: TGTGCCAGCAGCCTAGGGGTATTGGCTTTCTTT
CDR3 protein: CASSLGVLAFF

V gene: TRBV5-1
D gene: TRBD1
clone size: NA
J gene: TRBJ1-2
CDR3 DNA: TGCGCCAGCAGCGCGTACAGGGGGGATGGCTACACCTTC
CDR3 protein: CASSAYRGDGYTF

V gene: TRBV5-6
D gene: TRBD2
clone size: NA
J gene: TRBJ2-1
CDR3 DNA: TGTGCCAGCAGGAAACTAGCGGGAGGCTCCTACAATGAGCAGTTCTTC
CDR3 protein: CASRKLAGGSYNEQFF

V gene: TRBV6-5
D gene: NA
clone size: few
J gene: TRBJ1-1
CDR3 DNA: TGTGCCAGCAGTTACTCGATCCAGGGGCTGGCAGCTTTCTTT
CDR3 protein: CASSYSIQGLAAFF

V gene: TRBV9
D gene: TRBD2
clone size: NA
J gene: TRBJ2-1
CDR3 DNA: TGTGCCAGCAGCGTACAGAGCGGGATCAATGAGCAGTTCTTC
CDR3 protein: CASSVQSGINEQFF

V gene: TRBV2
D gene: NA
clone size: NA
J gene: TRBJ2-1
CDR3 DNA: TGTGCCAGCAGGCTCCTCGATGAGCAGTTCTTC
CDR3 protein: CASRLLDEQFF

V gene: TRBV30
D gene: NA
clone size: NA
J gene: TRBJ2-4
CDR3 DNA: TGTGCCTGGAGAACCCGAGGGGGGAACATTCAGTACTTC
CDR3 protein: CAWRTRGGNIQYF

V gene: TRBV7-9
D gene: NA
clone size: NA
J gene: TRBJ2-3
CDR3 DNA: TGTGCCAGCACCGGGGGTGTCACAGATACGCAGTATTTT
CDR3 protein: CASTGGVTDTQYF

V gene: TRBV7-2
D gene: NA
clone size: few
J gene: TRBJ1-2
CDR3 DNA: TGTGCCAGCAGCAAGGACAGCTCCTATGGCTACACCTTC
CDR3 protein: CASSKDSSYGYTF

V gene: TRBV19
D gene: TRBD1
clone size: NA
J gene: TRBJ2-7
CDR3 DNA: TGTGCCAGTAGTAAGCCGGGACAGGGCTTCTACGAGCAGTACTTC
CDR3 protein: CASSKPGQGFYEQYF

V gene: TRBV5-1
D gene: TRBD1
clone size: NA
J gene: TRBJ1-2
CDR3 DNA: TGCGCCAGCAGCTTGGAGGGACAGGGACCGTATGGCTACACCTTC
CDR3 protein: CASSLEGQGPYGYTF

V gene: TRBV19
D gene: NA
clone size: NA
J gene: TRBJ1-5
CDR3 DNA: TGTGCCAGTACCATGCGCAGGCAGGGCGGCAATCAGCCCCAGCATTTT
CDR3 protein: CASTMRRQGGNQPQHF

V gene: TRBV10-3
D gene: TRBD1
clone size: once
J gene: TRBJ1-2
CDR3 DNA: TGTGCCATCAGTGAGCCTCAAACAGGGGATGGCTACACCTTC
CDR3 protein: CAISEPQTGDGYTF

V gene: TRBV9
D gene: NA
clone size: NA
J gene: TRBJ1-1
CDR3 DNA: TGTGCCAGCAGCGGGAGGGGGGGCACTGAAGCTTTCTTT
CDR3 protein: CASSGRGGTEAFF

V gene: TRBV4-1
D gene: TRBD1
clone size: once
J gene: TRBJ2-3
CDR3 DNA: TGCGCCAGCAGCCAAGGACAGGGGCGAGATACGCAGTATTTT
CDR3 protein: CASSQGQGRDTQYF

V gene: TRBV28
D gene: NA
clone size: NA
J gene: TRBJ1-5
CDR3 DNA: TGTGCCAGCACCTATGGGGGTGGGGGAAATCAGCCCCAGCATTTT
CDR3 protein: CASTYGGGGNQPQHF

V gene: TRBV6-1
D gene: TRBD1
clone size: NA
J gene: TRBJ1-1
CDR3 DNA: TGTGCCAGCAGTGAAGCTTACAGGGGTACTGAAGCTTTCTTT
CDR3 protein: CASSEAYRGTEAFF

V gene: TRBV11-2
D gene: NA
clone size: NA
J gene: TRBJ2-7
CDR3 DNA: TGTGCCAGCAGCCGTTCCGGGGGCCAAGGGTACGAGCAGTACTTC
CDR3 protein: CASSRSGGQGYEQYF

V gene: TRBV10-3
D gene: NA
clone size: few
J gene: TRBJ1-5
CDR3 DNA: TGTGCCATCAGTGAGTCGACGGCGGGGCCTGGCAATCAGCCCCAGCATTTT
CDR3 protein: CAISESTAGPGNQPQHF

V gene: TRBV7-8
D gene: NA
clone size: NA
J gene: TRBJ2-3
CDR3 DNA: TGTGCCAGCAGCACCGGGACAACAGATACGCAGTATTTT
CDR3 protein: CASSTGTTDTQYF

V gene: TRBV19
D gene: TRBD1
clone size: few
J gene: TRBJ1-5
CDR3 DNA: TGTGCCAGTAGTATGGGACAGCATTATCAGCCCCAGCATTTT
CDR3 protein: CASSMGQHYQPQHF

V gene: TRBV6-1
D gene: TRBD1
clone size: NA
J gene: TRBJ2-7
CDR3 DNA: TGTGCCAGTCTCGGACAGGAGACGAACGAGCAGTACTTC
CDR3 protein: CASLGQETNEQYF

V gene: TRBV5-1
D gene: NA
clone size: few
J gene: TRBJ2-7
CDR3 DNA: TGCGCCAGCACAGGGTTAAGATACGAGCAGTACTTC
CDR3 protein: CASTGLRYEQYF

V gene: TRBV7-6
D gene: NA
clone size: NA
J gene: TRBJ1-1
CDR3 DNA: TGTGCCAGCAGCCAACTTCTCATCGGGCCCGTCGGGATTGGGAAAGCTTTCTTT
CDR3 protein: CASSQLLIGPVGIGKAFF

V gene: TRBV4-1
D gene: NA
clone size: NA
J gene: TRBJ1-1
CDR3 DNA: TGCGCCAGCAGCCTGGGGGGGGCAGGGGACACTGAAGCTTTCTTT
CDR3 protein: CASSLGGAGDTEAFF

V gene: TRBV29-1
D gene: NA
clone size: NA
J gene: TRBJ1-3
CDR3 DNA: TGCAGCCTAATTTTGCCGGGAGGAAACACCATATATTTT
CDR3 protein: CSLILPGGNTIYF

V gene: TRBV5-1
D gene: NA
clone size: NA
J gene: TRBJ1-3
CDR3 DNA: TGCGCCAGCAGCGAGGGAGGGACCTCTGGAAACACCATATATTTT
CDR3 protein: CASSEGGTSGNTIYF

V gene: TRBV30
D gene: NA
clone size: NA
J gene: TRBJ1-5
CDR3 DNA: TGTGCCTGGAGTTCGTATACAGCAAATAGCAATCAGCCCCAGCATTTT
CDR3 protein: CAWSSYTANSNQPQHF

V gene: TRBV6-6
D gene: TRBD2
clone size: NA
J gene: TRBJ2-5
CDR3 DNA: TGTGCCAGCAGCTCCTGGGGTAGCGGGGGGGACGAGACCCAGTACTTC
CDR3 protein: CASSSWGSGGDETQYF

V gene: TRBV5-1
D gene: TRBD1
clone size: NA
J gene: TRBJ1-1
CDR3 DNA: TGCGCCAGCAGCTCAGACAGGGGGCAAACTGAAGCTTTCTTT
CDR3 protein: CASSSDRGQTEAFF

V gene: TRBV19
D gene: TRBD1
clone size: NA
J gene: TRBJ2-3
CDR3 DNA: TGTGCCAGTAGTAGTCGACAGGGAGCGAACACAGATACGCAGTATTTT
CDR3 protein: CASSSRQGANTDTQYF

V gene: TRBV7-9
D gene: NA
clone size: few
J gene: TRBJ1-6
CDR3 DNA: TGTGCCAGCAGCTTAGAGGGACCCGACCGGCATAATTCACCCCTCCACTTT
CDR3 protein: CASSLEGPDRHNSPLHF

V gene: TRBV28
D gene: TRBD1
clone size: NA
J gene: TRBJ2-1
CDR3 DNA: TGTGCCAGCGGAAAGACAGGGGGTGGTGGGAAGCAGTTCTTC
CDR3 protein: CASGKTGGGGKQFF

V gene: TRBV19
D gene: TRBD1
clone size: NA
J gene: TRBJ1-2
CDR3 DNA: TGTGCCAGTACCATGACAGGGGGCAACGGCTACACCTTC
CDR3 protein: CASTMTGGNGYTF

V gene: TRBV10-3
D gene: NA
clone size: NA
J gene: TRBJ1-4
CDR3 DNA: TGTGCCATCAGCGCCGGGACATCGGCTCGTAATGAAAAACTGTTTTTT
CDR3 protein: CAISAGTSARNEKLFF

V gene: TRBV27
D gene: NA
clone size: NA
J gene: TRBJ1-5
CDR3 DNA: TGTGCCAGCAGTTTCGTAGGTCGGGGTCAGCCCCAGCATTTT
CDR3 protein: CASSFVGRGQPQHF

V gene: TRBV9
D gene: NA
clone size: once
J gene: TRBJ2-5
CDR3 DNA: TGTGCCAGCAGCGTATCCCCGGGACAAGCGGAGACCCAGTACTTC
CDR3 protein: CASSVSPGQAETQYF

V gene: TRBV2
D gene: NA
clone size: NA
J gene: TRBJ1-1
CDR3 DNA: TGTGCCAGCAGTGAAGCTTCAGATTGGAACACTGAAGCTTTCTTT
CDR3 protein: CASSEASDWNTEAFF

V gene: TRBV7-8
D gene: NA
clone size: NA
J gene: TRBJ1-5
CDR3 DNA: TGTGCCAGCAGCTTAGCAGCCTCGGCTTTTCAGCCCCAGCATTTT
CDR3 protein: CASSLAASAFQPQHF

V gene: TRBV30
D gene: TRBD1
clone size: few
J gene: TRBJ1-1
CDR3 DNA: TGTGCCTGGAGGTACCGACAGGGGGCATCTGAAGCTTTCTTT
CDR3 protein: CAWRYRQGASEAFF

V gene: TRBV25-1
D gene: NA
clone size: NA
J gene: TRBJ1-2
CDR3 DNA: TGTGCCAGCTCCCCCGGAACAGCGAGGTTCGGAGGCTACACCTTC
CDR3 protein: CASSPGTARFGGYTF

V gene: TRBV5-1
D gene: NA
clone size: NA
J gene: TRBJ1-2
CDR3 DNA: TGCGCCAGCAGCTTGGAGCTGGGGGTGAACTATGGCTACACCTTC
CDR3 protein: CASSLELGVNYGYTF

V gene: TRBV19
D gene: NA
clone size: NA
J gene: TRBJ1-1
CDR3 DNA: TGTGCCAGTAGTATGTTGGGGAACACTGAAGCTTTCTTT
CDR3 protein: CASSMLGNTEAFF

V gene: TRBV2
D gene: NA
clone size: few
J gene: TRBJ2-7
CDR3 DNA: TGTGCCAGCAGTCTTGAACAGGGAAGGGCCTACGAGCAGTACTTC
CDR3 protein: CASSLEQGRAYEQYF

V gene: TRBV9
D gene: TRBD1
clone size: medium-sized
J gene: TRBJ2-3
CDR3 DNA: TGTGCCAGCAGCTCTTCCGGGACAGCCATCGATACGCAGTATTTT
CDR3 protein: CASSSSGTAIDTQYF

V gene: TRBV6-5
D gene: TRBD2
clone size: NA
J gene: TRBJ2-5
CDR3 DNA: TGTGCCAGCAGTTACCCGGGGGAGGGGTCCCAGTACTTC
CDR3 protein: CASSYPGEGSQYF

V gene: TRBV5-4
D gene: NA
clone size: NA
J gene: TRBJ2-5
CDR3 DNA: TGTGCCAGCACCACATGGACTAAAGAGACCCAGTACTTC
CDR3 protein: CASTTWTKETQYF

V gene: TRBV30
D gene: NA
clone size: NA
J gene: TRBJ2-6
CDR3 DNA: TGTGCCTGGAGTTCGGGGGCCAACGTCCTGACTTTC
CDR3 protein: CAWSSGANVLTF

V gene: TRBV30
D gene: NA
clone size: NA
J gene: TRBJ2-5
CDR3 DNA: TGTGCCTGGAGTGTATTAGCGGCCGAGACCCAGTACTTC
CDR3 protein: CAWSVLAAETQYF

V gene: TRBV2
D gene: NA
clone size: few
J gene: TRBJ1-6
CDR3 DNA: TGTGCCAGCAGTGAAGCCTCGGGATCCTATAATTCACCCCTCCACTTT
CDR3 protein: CASSEASGSYNSPLHF

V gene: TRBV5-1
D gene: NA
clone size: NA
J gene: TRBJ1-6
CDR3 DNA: TGCGCCAGCAGCGTAAAGGTTCTTCATTCACCCCTCCACTTT
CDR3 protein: CASSVKVLHSPLHF

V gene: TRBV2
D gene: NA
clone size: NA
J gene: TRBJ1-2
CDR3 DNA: TGTGCCACCCCACGCTGGGGCTGGGGCTACACCTTC
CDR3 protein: CATPRWGWGYTF

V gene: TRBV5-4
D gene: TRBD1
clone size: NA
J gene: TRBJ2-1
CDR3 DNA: TGTGCCAGCAGCTTTAGCCAGGGGGTCTACAATGAGCAGTTCTTC
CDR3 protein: CASSFSQGVYNEQFF

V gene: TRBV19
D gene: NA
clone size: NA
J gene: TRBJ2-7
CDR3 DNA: TGTGCCAGTAGTATGCGGGAAGGAGGGCACGAGCAGTACTTC
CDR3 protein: CASSMREGGHEQYF

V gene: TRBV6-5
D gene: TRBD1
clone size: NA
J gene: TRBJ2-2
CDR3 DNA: TGTGCCAGCAGCCAAACAGGGGCCAACACCGGGGAGCTGTTTTTT
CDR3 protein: CASSQTGANTGELFF

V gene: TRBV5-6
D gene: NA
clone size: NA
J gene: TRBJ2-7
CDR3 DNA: TGTGCCAGCAGCTTGAGCAGCTACGAGCAGTACTTC
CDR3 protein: CASSLSSYEQYF

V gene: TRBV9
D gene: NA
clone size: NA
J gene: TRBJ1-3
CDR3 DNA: TGTGCCAGCAGCGTAGAGGACACATGGAGCTCTGGAAACACCATATATTTT
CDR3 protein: CASSVEDTWSSGNTIYF